These T cell receptor beta chains were read from a single sample in a study of regulatory T cells in long-lasting Graves disease. TCRdb reprocessed the multiplex PCR reads via MiXCR and lists one record per CDR3 protein. The sample contains 530,000 or so distinct CDR3 sequences, 16% of which appear only once. These data were likewise used in another study, on T cells in Graves' hyperthyroidism and ophthalmopathy.

The sample consisted of peripheral blood mononuclear cells (PBMCs), taken at new diagnosis, from a patient treated with antithyroid drugs. These TCRs come from a man between 18 and 35 years old with Graves disease. The CDR3 runs from the conserved cysteine through the conserved F or W. Each record gives: D gene, V gene, clone size, J gene, CDR3 protein, CDR3 DNA. D genes are given only for firm matches. Part of the rows lack a size; the others show once, few, many or a class for expanded clones.

-	TRBV2	-	TRBJ2-5	CASRSGSRQETQYF	TGTGCCAGCAGGTCCGGATCAAGGCAAGAGACCCAGTACTTC
TRBD1	TRBV5-1	few	TRBJ1-1	CASSTGTGLTANTEAFF	TGCGCCAGCAGCACCGGGACAGGGTTGACGGCGAACACTGAAGCTTTCTTT
-	TRBV9	-	TRBJ1-1	CASSASGATEAFF	TGTGCCAGCAGCGCGTCCGGAGCCACTGAAGCTTTCTTT
TRBD1	TRBV9	once	TRBJ2-7	CASSEGAGTGGAYEQYF	TGTGCCAGCAGCGAAGGGGCGGGGACAGGGGGCGCCTACGAGCAGTACTTC
-	TRBV20-1	-	TRBJ2-7	CSARGQRDAYEQYF	TGCAGTGCTAGAGGGCAACGGGATGCCTACGAGCAGTACTTC
TRBD2	TRBV10-3	many	TRBJ2-7	CAISESSLASGSYEQYF	TGTGCCATCAGTGAGTCGTCCTTAGCTAGCGGGAGCTACGAGCAGTACTTC
-	TRBV12-3/TRBV12-4	many	TRBJ2-1	CASSPERGVYNEQFF	TGTGCCAGCAGTCCCGAGCGTGGCGTCTACAATGAGCAGTTCTTC
TRBD1	TRBV4-1	-	TRBJ2-7	CASSQDEGAVYEQYF	TGCGCCAGCAGCCAAGACGAGGGGGCGGTTTACGAGCAGTACTTC
-	TRBV7-3	-	TRBJ2-1	CASSSRNRRDEQFF	TGTGCCAGCAGCTCACGTAACAGGAGGGATGAGCAGTTCTTC
-	TRBV5-1	-	TRBJ2-5	CASSLLFIEGGETQYF	TGCGCCAGCAGCTTATTGTTTATAGAAGGGGGGGAGACCCAGTACTTC
-	TRBV12-3/TRBV12-4	many	TRBJ1-5	CASSSYNRDGAQPQHF	TGTGCCAGCAGTTCCTACAACAGGGATGGTGCTCAGCCCCAGCATTTT
-	TRBV27	many	TRBJ2-7	CASRGRDLTYEQYF	TGTGCCAGCAGAGGCCGGGACCTGACCTACGAGCAGTACTTC
TRBD2	TRBV11-2	few	TRBJ2-3	CASRQNSRLAGTYTDTQYF	TGTGCCAGCAGGCAAAATAGTCGGTTAGCGGGAACATACACAGATACGCAGTATTTT
-	TRBV13	-	TRBJ2-7	CASSSIGGLDEQYF	TGTGCCAGCAGCTCTATCGGGGGGCTCGACGAGCAGTACTTC
TRBD2	TRBV7-9	many	TRBJ2-1	CASSSSGLAGTYNEQFF	TGTGCCAGCAGCTCTTCCGGACTAGCGGGAACTTACAATGAGCAGTTCTTC
-	TRBV28	many	TRBJ1-2	CASSRQRNPYGYTF	TGTGCCAGCAGCAGACAGAGAAACCCTTATGGCTACACCTTC
-	TRBV19	-	TRBJ2-3	CASSIGAETSTDTQYF	TGTGCCAGTAGTATCGGTGCGGAAACTAGCACAGATACGCAGTATTTT
TRBD2	TRBV5-1	-	TRBJ2-1	CASTAVGTSNEQFF	TGCGCCAGCACAGCCGTGGGGACTAGCAATGAGCAGTTCTTC
-	TRBV11-2	many	TRBJ1-1	CASTLTRNTEAFF	TGTGCCAGCACCCTGACACGGAACACTGAAGCTTTCTTT
-	TRBV12-3/TRBV12-4	many	TRBJ2-1	CASRRPGSTYNEQFF	TGTGCCAGCAGGCGTCCCGGGTCCACCTACAATGAGCAGTTCTTC
TRBD1	TRBV10-3	-	TRBJ2-2	CAMGQGDTGELFF	TGTGCCATGGGACAGGGTGACACCGGGGAGCTGTTTTTT
TRBD1	TRBV12-3/TRBV12-4	many	TRBJ1-5	CASRPTGSRGPQHF	TGTGCCAGCAGACCGACAGGGAGTAGAGGGCCCCAGCATTTT
TRBD2	TRBV7-8	many	TRBJ2-7	CASRSSGRTPYEQYF	TGTGCCAGCAGATCGAGCGGGAGAACGCCCTACGAGCAGTACTTC
-	TRBV30	-	TRBJ1-1	CARGEGGAEAFF	TGTGCCCGGGGGGAGGGAGGGGCTGAAGCTTTCTTT
-	TRBV25-1	few	TRBJ2-1	CASSESHGVGYQFF	TGTGCCAGCAGTGAATCTCACGGGGTAGGGTATCAGTTCTTC
-	TRBV4-1	-	TRBJ2-7	CASSQEGQVSYEKYF	TGCGCCAGCAGCCAAGAAGGCCAAGTTTCCTACGAGAAGTACTTC
TRBD2	TRBV11-2	many	TRBJ2-7	CASSPGTIAGYEQYF	TGTGCCAGCAGCCCCGGAACGATAGCGGGGTACGAGCAGTACTTC
TRBD1	TRBV20-1	many	TRBJ1-5	CSAQDFHRGYSNQPQHF	TGCAGTGCTCAGGACTTCCACAGGGGTTATAGCAATCAGCCCCAGCATTTT
-	TRBV27	many	TRBJ2-7	CASSLSGHEQYF	TGTGCCAGCAGTTTATCGGGTCACGAGCAGTACTTC
-	TRBV27	many	TRBJ2-7	CASSPGRISYEQYF	TGTGCCAGCAGCCCGGGACGGATCTCCTACGAGCAGTACTTC
-	TRBV19	-	TRBJ2-7	CASSIGAGSGEQYF	TGTGCCAGTAGTATCGGGGCGGGTTCGGGCGAGCAGTACTTC
-	TRBV20-1	few	TRBJ2-4	CSAPTGGAKNIQYF	TGCAGTGCTCCGACAGGTGGGGCCAAAAACATTCAGTACTTC
TRBD2	TRBV28	many	TRBJ2-5	CASSGRAETQYF	TGTGCCAGCAGCGGGAGGGCGGAGACCCAGTACTTC
-	TRBV28	-	TRBJ1-5	CASSPLVGAYQPQHF	TGTGCCAGCAGCCCACTGGTGGGCGCATATCAGCCCCAGCATTTT
-	TRBV28	many	TRBJ2-7	CASSLPENEQYF	TGTGCCAGCAGTTTACCGGAGAACGAGCAGTACTTC
-	TRBV18	few	TRBJ1-5	CASSQGHKSNQPQHF	TGTGCCAGCTCACAGGGACATAAAAGCAATCAGCCCCAGCATTTT
-	TRBV18	-	TRBJ2-6	CASSPFTGDSGANVLTF	TGTGCCAGCTCACCATTCACAGGCGACTCTGGGGCCAACGTCCTGACTTTC
-	TRBV12-3/TRBV12-4	few	TRBJ2-3	CASREDRSLLADTQYF	TGTGCCAGCAGGGAAGACAGATCTCTACTAGCAGATACGCAGTATTTT
TRBD2	TRBV20-1	few	TRBJ2-2	CSARPSGRVDTGELFF	TGCAGTGCTAGACCTAGCGGGAGAGTTGACACCGGGGAGCTGTTTTTT
TRBD2	TRBV19	-	TRBJ2-1	CASSIGLAGAEQFF	TGTGCCAGTAGTATAGGGCTAGCGGGAGCTGAGCAGTTCTTC
TRBD1	TRBV7-9	many	TRBJ1-1	CASSSDREITEAFF	TGTGCCAGCAGCTCTGACAGGGAGATAACTGAAGCTTTCTTT
-	TRBV13	many	TRBJ2-3	CASSLTYTDTQYF	TGTGCCAGCAGCTTAACATACACAGATACGCAGTATTTT
-	TRBV6-1	many	TRBJ1-1	CASRLGREKAFF	TGTGCCAGCAGATTGGGACGAGAGAAAGCTTTCTTT
TRBD2	TRBV6-1	few	TRBJ2-3	CASRKFSGSAPTRTDTQYF	TGTGCCAGCAGGAAATTTAGCGGGAGTGCCCCCACGCGCACAGATACGCAGTATTTT
-	TRBV12-3/TRBV12-4	many	TRBJ1-4	CASSHGQRGEKLFF	TGTGCCAGCAGCCATGGACAGAGGGGTGAAAAACTGTTTTTT
-	TRBV10-2	few	TRBJ2-1	CASSEWNHNEQFF	TGCGCCAGCAGTGAGTGGAATCACAATGAGCAGTTCTTC
TRBD2	TRBV12-3/TRBV12-4	few	TRBJ2-1	CASSLQLAGWVVTEEQFF	TGTGCCAGCAGTTTACAACTAGCGGGTTGGGTGGTGACGGAAGAGCAGTTCTTC
-	TRBV5-1	few	TRBJ1-1	CASSLGGGEGPYTEAFF	TGCGCCAGCAGCTTGGGTGGTGGGGAGGGTCCTTACACTGAAGCTTTCTTT
-	TRBV30	many	TRBJ2-5	CAWGAGGETQYF	TGTGCCTGGGGGGCAGGTGGAGAGACCCAGTACTTC
-	TRBV5-6	-	TRBJ2-7	CASSLEVVYEQYF	TGTGCCAGCAGCTTGGAAGTAGTCTACGAGCAGTACTTC
-	TRBV7-9	-	TRBJ1-2	CASSSFPPGSRSGYTF	TGTGCCAGCAGCTCCTTCCCGCCGGGATCCCGGTCTGGCTACACCTTC
TRBD1	TRBV6-2/TRBV6-3	few	TRBJ2-3	CASRRDRVGTDTQYF	TGTGCCAGCAGGAGAGACAGGGTAGGCACAGATACGCAGTATTTT
-	TRBV7-8	-	TRBJ2-7	CASSLGTRGDEQYF	TGTGCCAGCAGCTTAGGGACAAGGGGGGACGAGCAGTACTTC
-	TRBV3-1	many	TRBJ2-1	CASSRPLTANNEQFF	TGTGCCAGCAGCCGACCCCTTACGGCCAACAATGAGCAGTTCTTC